This T cell receptor (beta chain) was sequenced during a study of human T cells and chemical hapten exposure. The overall study: Chiefly women, the patients showed alopecia areata, totalis or universalis. Whole-study results and caveats: Alopecia in the donors means their immune response may deviate from healthy people's.

Unique molecular identifiers were affixed to discrete cDNA molecules within the library. Using its own MiXCR run on the RACE reads, TCRdb lists one record per CDR3 protein. The sample holds fewer than 80,000 distinct CDR3 sequences, around 10% seen once. The sample's time point: patch test 3, about 24 weeks after DPC sensitization. Treatment given: therapeutic diphenylcyclopropenone sensitization with weekly scalp DPC. Sequencing started from total RNA isolated from unfractionated whole blood. This CDR3 spans 17 amino acids. There are a few counts of this clonotype. What it binds is unknown. The TCR was taken from a woman aged 25 to 39 with alopecia areata. Some clones in this sample may be carry-over from other donors' samples. The chain links TRBV21-1 to TRBJ2-6; whether TRBD1, the table's D call, matches the DNA was not checked. TRBV21-1 is a known pseudogene. This sample comprised whole blood, obtained in connection with sensitization to the hapten diphenylcyclopropenone (DPC). The CDR3 spells CASSRPGQGFGANVLTF. CDR3 nucleotide sequence: TGTGCCAGCAGCAGACCGGGACAGGGGTTCGGGGCCAACGTCCTGACTTTC.